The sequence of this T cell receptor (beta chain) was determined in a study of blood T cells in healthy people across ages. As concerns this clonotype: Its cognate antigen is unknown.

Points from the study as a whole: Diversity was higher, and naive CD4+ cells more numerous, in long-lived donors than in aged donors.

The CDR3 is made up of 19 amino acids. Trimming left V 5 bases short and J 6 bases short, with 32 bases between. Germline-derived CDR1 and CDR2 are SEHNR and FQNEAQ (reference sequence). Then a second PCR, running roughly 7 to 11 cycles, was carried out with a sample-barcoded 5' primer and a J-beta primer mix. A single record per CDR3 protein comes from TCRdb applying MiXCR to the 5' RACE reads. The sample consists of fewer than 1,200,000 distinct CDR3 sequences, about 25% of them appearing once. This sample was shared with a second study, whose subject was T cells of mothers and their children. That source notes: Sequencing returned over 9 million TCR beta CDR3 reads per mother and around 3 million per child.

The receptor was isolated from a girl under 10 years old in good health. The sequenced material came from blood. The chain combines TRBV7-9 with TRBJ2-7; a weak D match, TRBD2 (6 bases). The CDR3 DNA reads TGTGCCAGCAGCCGCTCCCGTACCGGGGCGGGATGGTTGTTCGCCGAGCAGTACTTC. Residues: CASSRSRTGAGWLFAEQYF.